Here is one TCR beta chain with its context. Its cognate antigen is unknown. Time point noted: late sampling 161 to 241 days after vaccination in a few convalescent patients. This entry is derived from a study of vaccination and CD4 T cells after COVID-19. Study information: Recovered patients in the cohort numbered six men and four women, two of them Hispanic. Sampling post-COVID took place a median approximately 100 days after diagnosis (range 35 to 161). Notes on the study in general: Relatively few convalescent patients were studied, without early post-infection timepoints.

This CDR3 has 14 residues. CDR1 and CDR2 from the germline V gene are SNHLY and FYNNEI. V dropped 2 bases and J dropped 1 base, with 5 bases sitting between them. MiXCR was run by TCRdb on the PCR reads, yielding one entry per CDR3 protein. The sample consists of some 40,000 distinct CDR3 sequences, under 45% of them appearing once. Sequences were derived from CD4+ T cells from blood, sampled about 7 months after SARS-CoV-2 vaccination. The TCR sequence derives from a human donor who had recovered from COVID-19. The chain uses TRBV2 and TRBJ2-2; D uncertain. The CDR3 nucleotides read TGTGCCAGCAGTGAATCGGGGAACACCGGGGAGCTGTTTTTT. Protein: CASSESGNTGELFF.